These 27 T cell receptor beta chains came from one sample sequenced in a study of radiation and T cells in renal cell carcinoma. Clones were sequenced by immunoSEQ multiplex PCR, and TCRdb holds only the in-frame ones, with some missing. The table lists about 49,000 clones, 80% of them singletons, with 25% to 30% in the top ten. Time point given: blood 2 weeks post-SBRT. The treatment here: 15 Gy SBRT to primary tumor, nephrectomy 4 weeks later. The source was blood, collected from a patient whose treatment included radiotherapy and nephrectomy. These receptors were obtained from a woman in her 70s with renal cell carcinoma.

This chain joins TRBV4-3 and TRBJ1-3, with D perhaps TRBD1 (5 bases). CDR1 and CDR2 from the germline V gene are LGHNA and YSLEER. The CDR3 is made up of 15 amino acids. Trimming took off 5 bases at V and 4 bases at J, with 15 bases between the two ends. In DNA, the CDR3 is TGCGCCAGCAGCTCCCCTCAGGGATCCGGAAACACCATATATTTT. Translated: CASSSPQGSGNTIYF.

This chain links TRBV9 with TRBJ2-3; TRBD2 matches 7 bases. From germline, CDR1 is SGDLS and CDR2 YYNGEE. The CDR3 length is 14 residues. The trim removed 4 bases at V and 5 bases at J, leaving 7 bases unmatched. CDR3: CASSPGLVRDTQYF. DNA of the CDR3: TGTGCCAGCAGCCCCGGACTAGTCCGAGATACGCAGTATTTT.

The rearrangement links TRBV4-2 to TRBJ2-1; unclear D gene. The CDR3 is made up of 13 amino acids. From germline, CDR1 is LGHNA and CDR2 YNFKEQ. V shed 1 base and J shed 3 bases, with 4 bases lying between them. CDR3: CASSQVDYNEQFF. CDR3 DNA: TGTGCCAGCAGCCAAGTGGACTACAATGAGCAGTTCTTC.

This clone was seen just once. The rearrangement joins TRBV4-1 to TRBJ1-2; weak D call: TRBD1 (5 bases). Between the trimmed V and J ends, which lost 1 base and 3 bases, there was a span of 12 bases. The CDR3 extends over 15 amino acids. CDR1 is MGHRA, CDR2 YSYEKL, per germline. The CDR3: CASSQVPGVDYGYTF. The CDR3 nucleotides are TGCGCCAGCAGCCAAGTTCCGGGGGTGGACTATGGCTACACCTTC.

The chain recombines TRBV5-6 with TRBJ2-1; 10 bases agree with TRBD1. The CDR3 runs to 16 residues. Looked up from germline, CDR1 is SGHDT and CDR2 is YYEEEE. The J segment lost 4 bases and the V segment lost 4 bases, leaving 8 bases of the junction unmatched. CDR3 sequence (DNA): TGTGCCAGCAGCCCCTGGACAGGGGGGATATACAATGAGCAGTTCTTC. Its translation: CASSPWTGGIYNEQFF.

The chain uses TRBV19 and TRBJ2-3, with TRBD2 identical over 9 bases. Germline V gene lookup returns CDR1 LNHDA and CDR2 SQIVND (reference sequence). V shed 9 bases and J 4 bases; nucleotides not matched to a gene: 14. The CDR3 totals 16 residues. In DNA form, the CDR3 reads TGTGCCAGCCGACAGGGCGGCGGGAGGGCCGCAGATACGCAGTATTTT. Protein: CASRQGGGRAADTQYF. Full variable domain (outside the CDR3, taken from reference TRBV19 and TRBJ2-3): DGGITQSPKYLFRKEGQNVTLSCEQNLNHDAMYWYRQDPGQGLRLIYYSQIVNDFQKGDIAEGYSVSREKKESFPLTVTSAQKNPTAFYLCASRQGGGRAADTQYFGPGTRLTVL.

The rearrangement links TRBV7-8 to TRBJ2-7; 7 bases align to TRBD2. The CDR3 contains 17 residues. Trimming at V came to 6 bases and at J to 0 bases, leaving 14 bases not matched to a gene. CDR1 and CDR2 (germline): SGHVS, FQNEAQ. This chain's CDR3 is CASSSRDYSVRSYEQYF. The CDR3 DNA sequence: TGTGCCAGCAGTTCCCGGGACTACTCAGTCCGCTCCTACGAGCAGTACTTC.

The rearrangement links TRBV10-3 to TRBJ1-4; 12 bases align to TRBD1. The germline V gene has CDR1 ENHRY and CDR2 SYGVKD. The CDR3 covers 15 residues. V was clipped by 3 bases and J by 7 bases; unmatched bases: 3. This CDR3 is CAISDGTGGGEKLFF. DNA for the CDR3: TGTGCCATCAGTGACGGGACAGGGGGCGGTGAAAAACTGTTTTTT.

This clone was counted between two and nine times. This chain joins TRBV7-9 and TRBJ2-3, with TRBD2 matching over 9 bases. Germline CDR1 is SEHNR and CDR2 is FQNEAQ (reference sequence). CDR3 length: 14 amino acids. V gave up 10 bases and J gave up 4 bases; unmatched junction bases: 9. CDR3 coding DNA: TGTGCCAACACGGGTCTAGCGGGATCAGATACGCAGTATTTT. It translates to CANTGLAGSDTQYF. The full variable domain, in which reference TRBV7-9 and TRBJ2-3 provide the parts outside the CDR3, is DTGVSQNPRHKITKRGQNVTFRCDPISEHNRLYWYRQTLGQGPEFLTYFQNEAQLEKSRLLSDRFSAERPKGSFSTLEIQRTEQGDSAMYLCANTGLAGSDTQYFGPGTRLTVL.

The V call is TRBV9, the J call TRBJ2-5, with D possibly being TRBD2 (5 bases). The germline CDR1 and CDR2 sequences are SGDLS and YYNGEE. Deletions cut 4 bases from V and 3 bases from J, with 13 bases between. The CDR3 is made up of 14 amino acids. The CDR3 loop reads CASSQQGGEETQYF. Written as DNA, the CDR3 is TGTGCCAGCAGCCAACAAGGAGGAGAAGAGACCCAGTACTTC.

The rearrangement joins TRBV10-1 to TRBJ2-1; the D gene is possibly TRBD2 (6 bases). V gave up 6 bases and J gave up 12 bases, with 15 bases separating them. The CDR3 loop spans 12 amino acids. CDR1 WNHNN and CDR2 SYGVQD come from the germline V gene (reference sequence). The CDR3 sequence: CASSGGSVVQFF. CDR3 nucleotide sequence: TGCGCCAGCAGCGGGGGATCCGTGGTGCAGTTCTTC.

The J gene is TRBJ1-1, the V gene TRBV27; TRBD1 is a possible D gene (6 bases). The length of the CDR3 is 19 residues. Germline V gene data show CDR1 as MNHEY and CDR2 as SMNVEV (reference sequence). V gave up 0 bases and J gave up 7 bases, with 27 bases separating them. CDR3: CASSLSGFRGSGETGEAFF. CDR3 nucleotide sequence: TGTGCCAGCAGTTTATCGGGTTTCCGAGGCTCAGGGGAAACTGGTGAAGCTTTCTTT.

The chain joins TRBV7-9 to TRBJ1-1; D remains unclear. The V and J ends lost 4 bases and 4 bases respectively, with 13 bases between them. This CDR3 is built from 14 residues. CDR1 is SEHNR, CDR2 FQNEAQ, per germline (reference sequence). The CDR3 DNA follows: TGTGCCAGCAGCTCGGTAGCGTCGGTCACTGAAGCTTTCTTT. Amino acid sequence: CASSSVASVTEAFF.

CDR3 residues: CASGGSGDPPEQYF. The CDR3 DNA follows: TGTGCCAGTGGGGGCTCAGGGGATCCTCCCGAGCAGTACTTC. The genes are TRBV19 and TRBJ2-7; possibly TRBD1 for D (6 bases). Trimming left V 8 bases short and J 6 bases short, with 20 bases between. The CDR3 contains 14 residues. The V gene's germline CDR1 is LNHDA and CDR2 SQIVND (reference sequence). Full variable domain (rest looked up from reference TRBV19 and TRBJ2-7): DGGITQSPKYLFRKEGQNVTLSCEQNLNHDAMYWYRQDPGQGLRLIYYSQIVNDFQKGDIAEGYSVSREKKESFPLTVTSAQKNPTAFYLCASGGSGDPPEQYFGPGTRLTVT.

The CDR3: CATSRDSARLTSYEQYF. Here the CDR3 DNA reads TGTGCCACCAGCAGAGATTCAGCGAGGCTAACCTCCTACGAGCAGTACTTC. This chain joins TRBV15 and TRBJ2-7, with no clear D. The V and J ends lost 0 bases and 0 bases respectively, with 15 bases between them. The CDR3 sequence is 17 residues long. Germline loops: CDR1 LNHNV, CDR2 YYDKDF (reference sequence).

This clone was counted a single time. CDR3 DNA: TGTGCCACCAGCAGAGGGGGGATGGAGACCCAGTACTTC. It codes for CATSRGGMETQYF. The chain links TRBV15 to TRBJ2-5; D tentatively fits TRBD1 or TRBD2 (5 bases each). This CDR3 contains 13 residues. V dropped 1 base and J dropped 5 bases, with 8 bases sitting between them. Germline CDR1 and CDR2: LNHNV and YYDKDF (reference sequence).

The chain links TRBV7-9 to TRBJ1-2; 8 positions match TRBD1. V was pared by 5 bases and J by 2 bases, with 7 bases of the junction left unmatched. The CDR3 is 15 amino acids. The V gene's germline CDR1 is SEHNR and CDR2 FQNEAQ (reference sequence). The CDR3 here is CASSPGTGGNYGYTF. The DNA for the CDR3 is TGTGCCAGCAGCCCCGGGACAGGAGGCAACTATGGCTACACCTTC.

V gene TRBV29-1 combines with J gene TRBJ2-3; possibly TRBD1 or TRBD2 for D (5 bases each). The CDR3 has 12 amino acids. V was pared by 3 bases and J by 5 bases, with 9 bases between. Germline lookup yields CDR1 SQVTM and CDR2 ANQGSEA. CDR3 bases: TGCAGCGTTGAGGGGACGGGAGATACGCAGTATTTT. This codes for CSVEGTGDTQYF.

The V and J genes are TRBV7-8 and TRBJ1-2; D gene unclear. CDR3 size: 15 residues. The ends were cut back, 3 bases at V and 1 base at J, with 12 bases in the middle. Germline-derived CDR1 and CDR2 are SGHVS and FQNEAQ. The CDR3 region is CASSLSSGSNYGYTF. CDR3 DNA sequence: TGTGCCAGCAGCTTGTCGTCCGGAAGTAACTATGGCTACACCTTC.

This chain connects TRBV14 to TRBJ2-7; tentative D call: TRBD2 (6 bases). The CDR3 is made up of 13 amino acids. From germline, CDR1 is SGHDN and CDR2 FVKESK. V was pared by 4 bases and J by 3 bases, with 10 bases between. This chain's CDR3 is CASSRPSDYEQYF. DNA for the CDR3: TGTGCCAGCAGCCGCCCTAGCGACTACGAGCAGTACTTC.

CDR3 coding DNA: TGTGCCAGCTCAACAACAGGGGTCCGGGCTAATGAAAAACTGTTTTTT. Its protein product is CASSTTGVRANEKLFF. The chain couples TRBV18 to TRBJ1-4, with TRBD1 matching over 7 bases. Germline V CDR1 and CDR2: KGHSH, LQKENI. V shed 5 bases, J shed 3 bases, and the junction held 9 bases outside the gene matches. The CDR3 totals 16 residues. Combining the CDR3 with reference TRBV18 and TRBJ1-4 gives the whole variable domain NAGVMQNPRHLVRRRGQEARLRCSPMKGHSHVYWYRQLPEEGLKFMVYLQKENIIDESGMPKERFSAEFPKEGPSILRIQQVVRGDSAAYFCASSTTGVRANEKLFFGSGTQLSVL.

The chain is built from TRBV10-3 and TRBJ2-7, with 8 bases that match TRBD2. V shed 4 bases and J 0 bases; nucleotides not matched to a gene: 5. Germline assignment: CDR1 ENHRY and CDR2 SYGVKD. This CDR3 spans 15 amino acids. CDR3 coding DNA: TGTGCCATCAGTGTGGGGGCGGGAGGCTCCTACGAGCAGTACTTC. Translation gives CAISVGAGGSYEQYF.

The rearrangement joins TRBV4-3 to TRBJ1-4, with D uncertain. V was cut by 0 bases and J by 6 bases, with 14 bases left in between. This CDR3 has 16 residues. Germline loops: CDR1 LGHNA, CDR2 YSLEER. CDR3: CASSQEMGAGHEKLFF. The CDR3 DNA follows: TGCGCCAGCAGCCAAGAGATGGGAGCTGGACATGAAAAACTGTTTTTT.

The rearrangement links TRBV11-3 to TRBJ2-3, with TRBD1 matching over 10 bases. The germline CDR1 and CDR2 sequences are SGHNT and YENEEA. Losses at the gene ends were 3 bases for V and 0 bases for J; bases not matched to a gene: 9. CDR3 length equals 18 residues. CDR3 nucleotides: TGTGCCAGCAGCTTGGGATCGGGACAGGGGACTAGCACAGATACGCAGTATTTT. Protein sequence: CASSLGSGQGTSTDTQYF.

The gene calls are TRBV5-1 and TRBJ1-2, with unresolved D. CDR1 is SGHRS and CDR2 is YFSETQ in the germline V gene. This CDR3 region has 15 residues. The V gene lost 4 bases and the J gene lost 2 bases, with 15 bases spanning the gap. The CDR3 region is CASSVGASGNYGYTF. For the CDR3, the DNA is TGCGCCAGCAGCGTTGGCGCTTCGGGAAACTATGGCTACACCTTC.

This clone was observed a handful of times. V usage is TRBV5-6 and J usage is TRBJ2-7, with 12 bases identical to TRBD1. V lost 4 bases and J lost 4; bases outside the gene matches: 9. The CDR3 has 16 amino acids. From germline, CDR1 is SGHDT and CDR2 YYEEEE. The CDR3 here is CASSPLGGQGAYEQYF. The CDR3 coding sequence is TGTGCCAGCAGCCCCCTCGGGGGACAGGGGGCTTACGAGCAGTACTTC.

The V call is TRBV19, the J call TRBJ2-3; TRBD2 is a possible D gene (5 bases). Trimming cost V 9 bases and J 0 bases, with 16 bases left between them. The CDR3 contains 15 residues. CDR1 and CDR2 from the germline V gene are LNHDA and SQIVND (reference sequence). The CDR3 protein is CASNKGWESTDTQYF. The CDR3 bases are TGTGCCAGCAACAAAGGGTGGGAGAGCACAGATACGCAGTATTTT.